This T cell receptor beta chain was documented in a study of cytomegalovirus exposure and HLA in healthy donors. Study results and limitations: Cytomegalovirus association was listed for about 170 TCR beta chains.

V was trimmed by 4 bases and J by 0 bases, leaving 13 bases between them. Germline CDR1 SGHNT, CDR2 YENEEA. There are 16 residues in the CDR3. This clone was counted many times. As yet, its antigen is unknown. Data came from immunoSEQ multiplex PCR; TCRdb stores just in-frame clones and leaves some out. The repertoire includes roughly 120,000 clones, approximately 88% of them detected once, and 1.5% to 2% sits in the top ten. The gene calls are TRBV11-3 and TRBJ2-1; D remains unclear. Sequencing was carried out using PBMCs. This receptor was obtained from a man in his late teens or twenties in good health and CMV-seronegative. The CDR3 spells CASSSPGGSSYNEQFF. The CDR3 DNA reads TGTGCCAGCAGCTCCCCCGGCGGCAGCTCCTACAATGAGCAGTTCTTC.